These 19 T cell receptor beta chains originate from one sample sequenced in a study of regulatory and conventional T cells in breast cancer. TCRdb re-called the PCR reads with MiXCR, one entry per CDR3 protein. The sample has about 10,000 distinct CDR3 sequences; about 34% are singletons. The sequenced sample consisted of conventional T cells from blood. The receptors derive from a male donor in good health.

This clonotype is judged medium-sized. V and J are TRBV7-9 and TRBJ2-3, with a possible D match to TRBD2 (7 bases). Germline V gives CDR1 SEHNR, CDR2 FQNEAQ (reference sequence). The CDR3 covers 17 residues. V was clipped by 2 bases and J by 5 bases, with 20 bases between them. CDR3 nucleotide sequence: TGTGCCAGCAGCTTAAGATCGGGGGGCACTCCCTTAGATACGCAGTATTTT. It codes for CASSLRSGGTPLDTQYF.

This clonotype was seen more than once but under ten times. The V and J genes are TRBV28 and TRBJ1-2; 7 bases line up with TRBD1. Looked up from germline, CDR1 is MDHEN and CDR2 is SYDVKM. V shed 4 bases and J 4 bases; nucleotides not matched to a gene: 9. The CDR3 contains 15 residues. CDR3 DNA sequence: TGTGCCAGCAGTTACTTCACAGGGGTCGGCTATGGCTACACCTTC. Translated: CASSYFTGVGYGYTF.

This clonotype ranks as medium-sized (0.01 to 0.1%). The chain combines TRBV30 with TRBJ1-6, with a possible D match to TRBD1 (5 bases). CDR1 GTSNPN and CDR2 SVGIG come from the germline V gene (reference sequence). V was trimmed by 3 bases and J by 10 bases, leaving 13 bases between them. CDR3 length: 13 amino acids. CDR3 sequence (DNA): TGTGCCTGGAGAAAAGACAGTCAATCACCCCTCCACTTT. Amino acid sequence: CAWRKDSQSPLHF.

The V and J genes are TRBV6-5 and TRBJ1-2; D possibly corresponds to TRBD1 (5 bases). The germline V gene has CDR1 MNHEY and CDR2 SVGAGI. V was trimmed by 8 bases and J by 3 bases, leaving 10 bases between them. The CDR3 has 12 residues. Here the CDR3 reads CASRRGYYGYTF. The DNA for the CDR3 is TGTGCCAGCCGACGGGGGTACTATGGCTACACCTTC.

This clonotype ranks as medium-sized. This chain links TRBV5-1 with TRBJ2-3, with a possible D match to TRBD1 (6 bases). This CDR3 has 13 amino acids. Germline lookup yields CDR1 SGHRS and CDR2 YFSETQ. The V end was cut by 8 bases, the J end by 0 bases, with 10 bases between. The DNA for the CDR3 is TGCGCCAGTGGGACATCTAGCACAGATACGCAGTATTTT. Translated: CASGTSSTDTQYF. Full variable domain (rest looked up from reference TRBV5-1 and TRBJ2-3): KAGVTQTPRYLIKTRGQQVTLSCSPISGHRSVSWYQQTPGQGLQFLFEYFSETQRNKGNFPGRFSGRQFSNSRSEMNVSTLELGDSALYLCASGTSSTDTQYFGPGTRLTVL.

The chain uses TRBV20-1 and TRBJ1-4; perhaps TRBD1 as D (6 bases). The CDR3 is made up of 13 amino acids. Germline CDR1 is DFQATT and CDR2 is SNEGSKA (reference sequence). Trimming removed 5 bases from V and 3 bases from J, with 10 bases in between. The CDR3 DNA sequence: TGCAGTGCTCACAGGACAGCTAATGAAAAACTGTTTTTT. It encodes CSAHRTANEKLFF.

A few counts support this clonotype. CDR3 sequence (DNA): TGTGCCAGCACCACGGCCCAGTCCTCCTACAATGAGCAGTTCTTC. This sequence encodes CASTTAQSSYNEQFF. This chain uses TRBV7-2 with TRBJ2-1; no firm D call. The germline V gene encodes CDR1 SGHTA and CDR2 FQGNSA. The CDR3 has 15 residues. The germline V and J ends were trimmed by 7 bases and 0 bases, with 13 bases remaining between them.

There are a few counts of this clonotype. The rearrangement joins TRBV5-1 to TRBJ2-3, with 8 bases aligning to TRBD2. This CDR3 is built from 18 residues. V lost 5 bases to trimming and J lost 6 bases; unmatched junction nucleotides: 20. Germline V gene lookup returns CDR1 SGHRS and CDR2 YFSETQ. The CDR3 here is CASRPAGALRDSGDTQYF. CDR3 bases: TGCGCCAGCAGGCCAGCGGGGGCCCTGCGAGATTCAGGGGATACGCAGTATTTT.

This clonotype came up a few times. The chain links TRBV5-1 to TRBJ1-6; weak D call: TRBD1 (5 bases). Trimming left V 2 bases short and J 5 bases short, with 11 bases between. The CDR3 contains 15 residues. In germline, CDR1 is SGHRS, CDR2 YFSETQ. The CDR3 sequence: CASSLPGRDNSPLHF. Here the CDR3 DNA reads TGCGCCAGCAGCTTACCAGGGAGGGATAATTCACCCCTCCACTTT.

In its sample, this clonotype was seen a few times. The rearrangement links TRBV6-5 to TRBJ1-4; D remains ambiguous. Trimming shortened V by 6 bases and J by 4 bases, and 12 bases separated the two germline ends. This CDR3 has 14 residues. The germline V gene has CDR1 MNHEY and CDR2 SVGAGI. CDR3 sequence reads: CASRKGNSNEKLFF. As DNA, the CDR3 is TGTGCCAGCAGAAAGGGAAATAGTAATGAAAAACTGTTTTTT.

There are a few counts of this clonotype. The chain recombines TRBV20-1 with TRBJ2-7; D is ambiguous. This CDR3 spans 12 amino acids. Germline V gene data show CDR1 as DFQATT and CDR2 as SNEGSKA (reference sequence). Trimming cost V 5 bases and J 2 bases, with 10 bases left between them. CDR3 DNA sequence: TGCAGTGCTTCCGCCTCCCCCTACGAGCAGTACTTC. This encodes CSASASPYEQYF.

The chain joins TRBV6-2 or TRBV6-3 to TRBJ2-7, with D maybe TRBD2 (6 bases). CDR3 length equals 14 residues. With 4 bases removed from V and 2 bases from J, the gap between germline ends came to 12 bases. The germline V gene encodes CDR1 MNHEY and CDR2 SVGEGT. CDR3 bases: TGTGCCAGCAGTTGGGCGGGGCCGACCTACGAGCAGTACTTC. Protein product: CASSWAGPTYEQYF.

A word on this clonotype: A read error is possible here, since a much larger clone lies one base away. The chain has TRBV10-3 and TRBJ2-3, with D possibly matching TRBD2 (6 bases). Germline V lookup: CDR1 ENHRY, CDR2 SYGVKD. This CDR3 is built from 13 residues. The CDR3 bases are TGTGCCGTCAGTGCACTAGCTAAAGATACGCAGTATTTT. Translated, it gives CAVSALAKDTQYF.

J is TRBJ2-5 and V is TRBV24-1; D is unclear. This CDR3 has 14 amino acids. Per the germline V gene, CDR1 is KGHDR and CDR2 is SFDVKD. The germline V and J ends were trimmed by 4 bases and 7 bases, with 15 bases remaining between them. Written as DNA, the CDR3 is TGTGCCACCAGTGACCCGACACAGCCCAGGACCCAGTACTTC. This gives the protein CATSDPTQPRTQYF.

This sequence joins TRBV10-3 and TRBJ2-1; D remains ambiguous. Looked up from germline, CDR1 is ENHRY and CDR2 is SYGVKD. The germline V and J ends were trimmed by 2 bases and 7 bases, with 12 bases remaining between them. The CDR3 consists of 14 residues. The CDR3 loop is CAISEGLARNEQFF. The CDR3 DNA reads TGTGCCATCAGTGAGGGGCTCGCTAGGAATGAGCAGTTCTTC.

This clonotype is a singleton in its sample. The junction departs from the called germline gene at one end, perhaps through a read error. The V and J genes are TRBV29-1 and TRBJ2-3, with 9 bases aligning to TRBD1. The CDR3 extends over 13 amino acids. Germline V lookup: CDR1 SQVTM, CDR2 ANQGSEA. This CDR3 is CSVEIQGADTQYF. As DNA, the CDR3 is TGCAGCGTTGAAATACAGGGGGCAGATACGCAGTACTTT.

The chain carries TRBV20-1 and TRBJ1-4; TRBD1 is a possible D gene (5 bases). V was trimmed by 5 bases and J by 5 bases, leaving 15 bases between them. The length of the CDR3 is 14 residues. From germline, CDR1 is DFQATT and CDR2 SNEGSKA (reference sequence). The CDR3 protein is CSAPKGLINEKLFF. The DNA for the CDR3 is TGCAGTGCTCCCAAGGGACTGATAAATGAAAAACTGTTTTTT.

About this clonotype itself: At one end the junction does not follow the germline gene, possibly because of a read error. V usage is TRBV5-1 and J usage is TRBJ1-1; TRBD1 is a possible D gene (6 bases). The CDR3 runs 16 residues. Germline V lookup: CDR1 SGHRS, CDR2 YFSETQ. The DNA of the CDR3 is TGCGCCGGCAGCACCAAGCTTACAGGGTCTGTCACTGAAGCTTTCTTT. Its protein product is CAGSTKLTGSVTEAFF.

The CDR3 region is CASSTNSRDSPYEQYF. CDR3 sequence (DNA): TGTGCCAGCAGCACAAACTCCCGGGACAGCCCCTACGAGCAGTACTTC. V and J are TRBV7-2 and TRBJ2-7, with 7 bases fitting TRBD1. Germline lookup yields CDR1 SGHTA and CDR2 FQGNSA. V lost 5 bases to trimming and J lost 2 bases; unmatched junction nucleotides: 12. CDR3 length: 16 residues.